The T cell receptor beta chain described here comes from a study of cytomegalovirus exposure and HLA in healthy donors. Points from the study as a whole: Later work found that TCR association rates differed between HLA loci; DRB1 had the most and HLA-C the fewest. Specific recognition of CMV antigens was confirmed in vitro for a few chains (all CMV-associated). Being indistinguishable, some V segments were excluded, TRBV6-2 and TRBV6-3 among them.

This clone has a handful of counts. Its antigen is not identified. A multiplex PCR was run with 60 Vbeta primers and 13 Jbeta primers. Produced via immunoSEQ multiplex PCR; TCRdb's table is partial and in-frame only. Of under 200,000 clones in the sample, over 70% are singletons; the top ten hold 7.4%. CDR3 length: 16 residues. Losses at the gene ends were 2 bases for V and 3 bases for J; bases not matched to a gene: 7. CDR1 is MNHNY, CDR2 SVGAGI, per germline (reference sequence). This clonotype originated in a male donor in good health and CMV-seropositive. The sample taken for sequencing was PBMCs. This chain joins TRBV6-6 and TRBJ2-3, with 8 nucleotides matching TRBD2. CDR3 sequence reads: CASSYLSGGVTDTQYF. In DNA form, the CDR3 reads TGTGCCAGCAGTTACCTCAGCGGGGGAGTGACAGATACGCAGTATTTT.